A single sample gave rise to the 5 T cell receptor beta chains below, sequenced in a study of shared clonotypes between healthy human individuals. Measured with immunoSEQ multiplex PCR; TCRdb has only the in-frame clones, and not every one. The top ten hold 12% of the sample, which has about 560,000 clones, roughly 79% seen once. Sequences were obtained from PBMCs. Receptor source: a woman aged 40-49 years in good health. Some clones in this sample may be carry-over from other donors' samples.

The CDR3 nucleotides read TGTGCCAGCAGCCAGGGACTAGCGGGAATCTCCTACGAGCAGTACTTC. Protein product: CASSQGLAGISYEQYF. The V call is TRBV4-2, the J call TRBJ2-7, with TRBD2 identical over 13 bases. CDR3 length equals 16 residues. V shed 3 bases, J shed 0 bases, and the junction held 2 bases outside the gene matches. Germline V gives CDR1 LGHNA, CDR2 YNFKEQ.

The CDR3 DNA follows: TGTGCCAGCAGAGAAAGACAGGGCGAATCCTACGAGCAGTACTTC. It translates to CASRERQGESYEQYF. The chain recombines TRBV2 with TRBJ2-7; 7 nucleotides line up with TRBD1. The germline CDR1 and CDR2 sequences are SNHLY and FYNNEI. The CDR3 covers 15 residues. V lost 6 bases to trimming and J lost 1 base; unmatched junction nucleotides: 9.

This sequence joins TRBV6-1 and TRBJ1-4; 8 bases line up with TRBD1. V trimming: 5 bases; J trimming: 4 bases; junction bases outside the gene matches: 3. Germline V gives CDR1 MNHNS, CDR2 SASEGT. The CDR3 consists of 14 residues. The CDR3 here is CASSPGGFNEKLFF. In DNA form, the CDR3 reads TGTGCCAGCAGTCCAGGGGGCTTTAATGAAAAACTGTTTTTT.

The CDR3: CASSLTFGNTIYF. The CDR3 coding sequence is TGTGCCAGCAGCCTCACGTTTGGAAACACCATATATTTT. This sequence joins TRBV7-3 and TRBJ1-3, with D uncertain. Per germline, CDR1 SGHTA and CDR2 FQGTGA. Trimming removed 5 bases from V and 3 bases from J, with 8 bases in between. The CDR3 totals 13 residues.

The rearrangement links TRBV6-6 to TRBJ1-4; D call uncertain. The CDR3 spans 14 residues. Germline-derived CDR1 and CDR2 are MNHNY and SVGAGI (reference sequence). The V and J ends lost 2 bases and 0 bases respectively, with 4 bases between them. The CDR3 DNA reads as TGTGCCAGCAGTTACGAAGCAACTAATGAAAAACTGTTTTTT. This encodes CASSYEATNEKLFF.